The entry below gives a single T cell receptor (beta chain) sequence along with its context. With a much larger clone just one base away, this may be a read error. Via MiXCR, TCRdb re-called the PCR reads, giving one row per CDR3 protein. The table shows under 600,000 distinct CDR3 sequences, with roughly 26% occurring only once. This record belongs to a study of molecular identifiers for immune sequencing clone quantification. Per the germline V gene, CDR1 is MNHEY and CDR2 is SVGEGT. The CDR3 has 14 residues. This rearrangement joins TRBV6-2 or TRBV6-3 to TRBJ1-4; D uncertain. The sequencing input was naive CD8+ T cells from blood, with Jurkat cell RNA spiked in. Subset specified: FACS-sorted CD8+CD4-CCR7+CD45RA+ naive T cells. This TCR was recovered from a human donor in good health. Some libraries in this study had Jurkat cell RNA spiked in. This CDR3 is CASGYGWIGEKLFF. CDR3 sequence (DNA): TGTGCCAGCGGTTACGGTTGGATTGGTGAAAAACTGTTTTTT.